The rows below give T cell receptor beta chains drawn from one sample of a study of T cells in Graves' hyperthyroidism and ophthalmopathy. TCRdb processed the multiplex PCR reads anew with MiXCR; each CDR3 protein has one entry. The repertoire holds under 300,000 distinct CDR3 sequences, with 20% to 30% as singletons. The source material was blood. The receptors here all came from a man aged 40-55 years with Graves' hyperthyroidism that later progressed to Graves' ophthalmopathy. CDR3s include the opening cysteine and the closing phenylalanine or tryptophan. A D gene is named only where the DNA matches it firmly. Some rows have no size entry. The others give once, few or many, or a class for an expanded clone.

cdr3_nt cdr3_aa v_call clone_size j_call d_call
TGTGCCAGCGGTTTACCCGGGGTAAGGTATGGCTACACCTTC CASGLPGVRYGYTF TRBV12-3/TRBV12-4 many TRBJ1-2 -
TGTGCCAGCAACCGAGAGGGGGGAGAGGCCTACGAGCAGTACTTC CASNREGGEAYEQYF TRBV7-2 - TRBJ2-7 -
TGTGCCACCAGCAGACTTAGGACAGGGGACGAGCAGTACTTC CATSRLRTGDEQYF TRBV15 - TRBJ2-7 TRBD1
TGTGCCAGCAGCTCCGAGGGGTCTTCCACTGAAGCTTTCTTT CASSSEGSSTEAFF TRBV2 many TRBJ1-1 -
TGCAGCGCAAACGTGGACAAGTACCAAGAGACCCAGTACTTC CSANVDKYQETQYF TRBV20-1 many TRBJ2-5 -
TGTGCTAGTGGTTTGGGGGCGACAGGAGAAGCTTTCTTT CASGLGATGEAFF TRBV12-5 many TRBJ1-1 -
TGTGCCAGCAGTCCCCTTGGACAGGGGGTTCGTTACGAGCAGTACTTC CASSPLGQGVRYEQYF TRBV28 many TRBJ2-7 TRBD1
TGTGCCAGCAGTAGTCACAGCCTCCGGGACAGGGGCTATGGCTACACCTTC CASSSHSLRDRGYGYTF TRBV6-1 - TRBJ1-2 TRBD1
TGCAGTGCTAGAGATAGTAACCGTGCTATCGGACAGGGGAGAGTTAGGGACACTGAAGCTTTCTTT CSARDSNRAIGQGRVRDTEAFF TRBV20-1 - TRBJ1-1 TRBD1
TGTGCCAGCACCAAACAGGGGGGACCTAACTATGGCTACACCTTC CASTKQGGPNYGYTF TRBV6-5 many TRBJ1-2 TRBD1
TGTGCCACCAGCAGAAAGACAGGTTTGGGGGCCTCCTATGGCTACACCTTC CATSRKTGLGASYGYTF TRBV15 many TRBJ1-2 -
TGCAGTGCTAGAGATCTGCGGGATACCTACGAGCAGTACTTC CSARDLRDTYEQYF TRBV20-1 many TRBJ2-7 -